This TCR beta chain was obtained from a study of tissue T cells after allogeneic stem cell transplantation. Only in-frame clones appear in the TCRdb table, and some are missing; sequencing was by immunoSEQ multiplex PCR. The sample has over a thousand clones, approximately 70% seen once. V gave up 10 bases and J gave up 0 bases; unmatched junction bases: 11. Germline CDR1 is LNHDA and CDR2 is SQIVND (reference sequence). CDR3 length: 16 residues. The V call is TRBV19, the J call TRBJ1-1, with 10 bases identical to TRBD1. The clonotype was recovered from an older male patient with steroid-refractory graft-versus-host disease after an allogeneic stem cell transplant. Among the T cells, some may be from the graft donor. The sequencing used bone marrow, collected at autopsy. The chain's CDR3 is CATRVWDRGLNTEAFF. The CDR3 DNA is TGTGCCACCAGAGTATGGGACAGGGGTCTGAACACTGAAGCTTTCTTT.